This T cell receptor (beta chain) stems from a study of cytomegalovirus exposure and HLA in healthy donors. The V gene lost 7 bases and the J gene lost 5 bases, with 17 bases spanning the gap. The V gene's germline CDR1 is MNHNS and CDR2 SASEGT. The CDR3 contains 14 residues. To note about this clone: Antigen unknown.

PCR was performed using 60 Vbeta and 13 Jbeta primers. TCRdb keeps only in-frame clones here, not all; method: immunoSEQ multiplex PCR. The repertoire table contains some 48,000 clones. Overall study results and limits: HLA alleles showed associations with 16,951 TCR beta sequences in a later analysis, at a 0.05 false discovery rate.

The TCR sequence derives from a man between 40 and 49 years old in good health and CMV-seropositive. Source material: PBMCs. The chain uses TRBV6-1 and TRBJ1-1, with D maybe TRBD1 (5 bases). The CDR3 nucleotides read TGTGCCAGCACAAGGGAGGGACGGGGGACTGAAGCTTTCTTT. Translating gives CASTREGRGTEAFF.